Listed below are T cell receptor beta chains from one sample, sequenced in a study of T cells expressing NK-cell markers. TCRdb reanalyzed the 5' RACE reads, giving one entry per CDR3 protein sequence and no DNA. The sample spans about 460,000 distinct CDR3 sequences; the ten largest clones claim 1.4%. Sequenced: blood T cells: a sorted CD56 or NKG2C T cell subset, CD4+ or CD8+ T cells, or bulk PBMC T cells (not recorded which). The receptors shown here come from a woman in her forties or fifties in good health. CDR3s include the opening cysteine and the closing phenylalanine or tryptophan. The order of the fields is J gene, V gene, CDR3 protein.

J gene: TRBJ2-1; V gene: TRBV11-3; CDR3 protein: CASSLGGGIEQFF
J gene: TRBJ2-1; V gene: TRBV3-1; CDR3 protein: CASSQDAGGGDEKFF
J gene: TRBJ2-1; V gene: TRBV10-1; CDR3 protein: CASSPTLANEQFF
J gene: TRBJ2-5; V gene: TRBV27; CDR3 protein: CASSRSLAGPQETQYF
J gene: TRBJ2-2; V gene: TRBV5-1; CDR3 protein: CASSLVGGRKNTGELFF
J gene: TRBJ1-2; V gene: TRBV2; CDR3 protein: CASSRGQGYGYTF
J gene: TRBJ2-1; V gene: TRBV5-5; CDR3 protein: CASSNLQRSSYNEQFF
J gene: TRBJ2-5; V gene: TRBV20-1; CDR3 protein: CSASKGAQETQYF
J gene: TRBJ2-3; V gene: TRBV12-3/TRBV12-4; CDR3 protein: CASSPPGLGSDTQYF
J gene: TRBJ2-3; V gene: TRBV6-1; CDR3 protein: CASSLIGQGTDTQYF
J gene: TRBJ2-5; V gene: TRBV24-1; CDR3 protein: CATSERSLYWETQYF
J gene: TRBJ2-1; V gene: TRBV20-1; CDR3 protein: CSAPPVDSYNEQFF
J gene: TRBJ2-1; V gene: TRBV7-9; CDR3 protein: CASSQVAYNEQFF
J gene: TRBJ2-1; V gene: TRBV7-7; CDR3 protein: CASSSEGRNEQFF
J gene: TRBJ1-2; V gene: TRBV28; CDR3 protein: CASSLGTGIGYTF
J gene: TRBJ2-3; V gene: TRBV12-3/TRBV12-4; CDR3 protein: CASSGITGTDTQYF
J gene: TRBJ2-7; V gene: TRBV5-1; CDR3 protein: CASRRGFGGRASYEQYF
J gene: TRBJ1-6; V gene: TRBV6-6; CDR3 protein: CASSYSAFAVSPLHF